What follows are 25 T cell receptor beta chains derived from one specimen sequenced in a study of Graves' ophthalmopathy and Graves' hyperthyroidism. RNA transcripts provided the template for amplifying TCR beta CDR3 regions. HTBI primers primed a first-round RT-PCR, and a second-round multiplex PCR followed. One entry per CDR3 protein results from TCRdb running MiXCR on the multiplex PCR reads. The table has about 740,000 distinct CDR3 sequences, 40% seen once; the top ten hold 44%. Sequencing was done on a sample of peripheral blood. These receptors all stem from an adult man with Graves' ophthalmopathy.

Many counts were recorded for this clonotype. This rearrangement joins TRBV15 to TRBJ1-6; D gene uncertain. This CDR3 has 14 residues. Germline V gene lookup returns CDR1 LNHNV and CDR2 YYDKDF (reference sequence). V lost 4 bases and J lost 7, with 11 bases in between. CDR3 nucleotide sequence: TGTGCCACCAGCATGTTAGGACCAAATTCACCCCTCCACTTT. Translating gives CATSMLGPNSPLHF.

This clonotype was observed at least ten times. The gene calls are TRBV7-2 and TRBJ1-2; D is unresolved. The ends were cut back, 4 bases at V and 5 bases at J, with 5 bases in the middle. The CDR3 is 11 residues long. In germline, CDR1 is SGHTA, CDR2 FQGNSA. In DNA form, the CDR3 reads TGTGCCAGCAGCTCTATTTATGGCTACACCTTC. It codes for CASSSIYGYTF.

This clonotype was seen ten or more times. This chain uses TRBV7-3 with TRBJ1-2; D not resolved. This CDR3 is 13 amino acids long. From germline, CDR1 is SGHTA and CDR2 FQGTGA. V was clipped by 3 bases and J by 8 bases, with 13 bases between them. The CDR3 coding sequence is TGTGCCAGCAGCTTGAACGGGGTGGAGGGCTACACCTTC. It codes for CASSLNGVEGYTF.

The genes are TRBV6-1 and TRBJ1-2, with a weak D call TRBD1 (5 bases). Germline CDR1 and CDR2: MNHNS and SASEGT. The CDR3 is 15 residues long. V gave up 4 bases and J gave up 4 bases, with 16 bases separating them. The CDR3: CASSGGTLRSYGYTF. The CDR3, as DNA: TGTGCCAGCAGTGGGGGGACGTTGCGGTCCTATGGCTACACCTTC.

This clonotype was seen once. The J gene is TRBJ1-5, the V gene TRBV25-1; 9 positions agree with TRBD1. Germline loops: CDR1 MGHDK, CDR2 SYGVNS. This CDR3 is 12 amino acids long. The V segment lost 6 bases and the J segment 7 bases; nucleotides outside the gene matches: 1. The CDR3 here is CASSGTGQPQHF. The CDR3 DNA is TGTGCCAGCAGCGGGACAGGGCAGCCCCAGCATTTT. Drawing the rest from reference TRBV25-1 and TRBJ1-5, the complete variable domain is EADIYQTPRYLVIGTGKKITLECSQTMGHDKMYWYQQDPGMELHLIHYSYGVNSTEKGDLSSESTVSRIRTEHFPLTLESARPSHTSQYLCASSGTGQPQHFGDGTRLSIL.

This clonotype was detected only a few times. The rearrangement uses TRBV11-1 and TRBJ2-2, with 8 bases that match TRBD2. V shed 5 bases and J 7 bases; nucleotides not matched to a gene: 6. Germline V gives CDR1 SGHAT, CDR2 FQDESV (reference sequence). This CDR3 is built from 14 residues. Here the CDR3 DNA reads TGTGCCAGCAGCAAAGCGGGAGTTCACGGGGAGCTGTTTTTT. Amino acids: CASSKAGVHGELFF.

The chain employs TRBV3-1 and TRBJ2-7; no firm D call. CDR1 is LGHDT, CDR2 YNNKEL, per germline (reference sequence). Deletions cut 2 bases from V and 5 bases from J, with 10 bases between. The length of the CDR3 is 13 residues. CDR3 sequence reads: CASSQPGWDEQYF. CDR3 coding DNA: TGTGCCAGCAGCCAACCCGGGTGGGACGAGCAGTACTTC.

DNA of the CDR3: TGTGCCAGCAGCTTAAGAGCGGGAGACTCCTACGAGCAGTACTTC. Amino acids: CASSLRAGDSYEQYF. The chain couples TRBV7-3 to TRBJ2-7; 8 bases are a match to TRBD2. The CDR3 spans 15 residues. The germline CDR1 and CDR2 sequences are SGHTA and FQGTGA. Trimming removed 1 base from V and 0 bases from J; junction bases left unmatched: 2. Variable domain in full (rest from reference TRBV7-3 and TRBJ2-7): GAGVSQTPSNKVTEKGKYVELRCDPISGHTALYWYRQSLGQGPEFLIYFQGTGAADDSGLPNDRFFAVRPEGSVSTLKIQRTERGDSAVYLCASSLRAGDSYEQYFGPGTRLTVT.

The table lists this clonotype with a few counts. CDR3 amino acids: CASSAGLAGGQETQYF. Written as DNA, the CDR3 is TGTGCCAGCAGCGCGGGACTAGCGGGAGGCCAAGAGACCCAGTACTTC. The rearrangement uses TRBV5-4 and TRBJ2-5; TRBD2 matches 15 bases. CDR3 length: 16 residues. CDR1 and CDR2 (germline): SGHNT, YYREEE (reference sequence). With 4 bases clipped from V and 1 base from J, the junction kept 2 bases outside the gene matches.

This clonotype was detected only a few times. The rearrangement joins TRBV19 to TRBJ2-7; either TRBD1 or TRBD2 may supply D (6 bases each). The CDR3 contains 14 residues. CDR1 is LNHDA, CDR2 SQIVND, per germline (reference sequence). V dropped 3 bases and J dropped 6 bases, with 15 bases sitting between them. CDR3 coding DNA: TGTGCCAGTAGTATTAAGTTCGGGGGCGGCGAGCAGTACTTC. The encoded protein is CASSIKFGGGEQYF.

V and J are TRBV5-6 and TRBJ1-1, with 7 bases identical to TRBD1. Germline values: CDR1 SGHDT, CDR2 YYEEEE. J was trimmed by 11 bases and V by 5 bases; bases with no gene match: 12. The CDR3 contains 13 residues. Written as DNA, the CDR3 is TGTGCCAGCAGGGGACAGCGCACCTCCGACGCTTTCTTT. Its protein is CASRGQRTSDAFF.

In this sample, this clonotype turned up many times. This chain joins TRBV15 and TRBJ1-4, with TRBD1 identical over 8 bases. V shed 6 bases and J 6 bases; nucleotides not matched to a gene: 6. Germline CDR1 LNHNV, CDR2 YYDKDF (reference sequence). This CDR3 is 14 amino acids long. CDR3 loop: CATRKRTGYEKLFF. Here the CDR3 DNA reads TGTGCCACCAGAAAAAGGACAGGGTATGAAAAACTGTTTTTT.

This clonotype was counted between two and nine times. The V and J genes are TRBV7-9 and TRBJ2-5; possible D gene TRBD1, 6 bases. Germline CDR1 and CDR2: SEHNR and FQNEAQ (reference sequence). The V end lost 6 bases, the J end lost 5 bases, and 10 bases lay between the germline ends. This CDR3 has 12 amino acids. CDR3 nucleotide sequence: TGTGCCAGCAGTAAGGGGGAGGAGACCCAGTACTTC. It specifies CASSKGEETQYF.

As to this clonotype: A much larger clone lies a single base off, so this may be a read error. This rearrangement joins TRBV19 to TRBJ1-4; D unclear. The CDR3 contains 14 residues. Germline V gene data show CDR1 as LNHDA and CDR2 as SQIVND (reference sequence). CDR3 residues: CASGIRRAKEKLFF. The CDR3 nucleotides read TGTGCCAGCGGTATAAGGCGGGCTAAGGAAAAACTGTTTTTT.

V and J are TRBV11-3 and TRBJ2-1; 10 positions agree with TRBD2. Germline V lookup: CDR1 SGHNT, CDR2 YENEEA. The V and J ends lost 6 bases and 2 bases, in that order; junction bases with no gene match: 7. CDR3 length: 16 residues. CDR3 nucleotide sequence: TGTGCCAGCAGTGACGCTAGCGGGAGAACCTACAATGAGCAGTTCTTC. Translated, it gives CASSDASGRTYNEQFF.

The count of this clonotype is one. The CDR3 reads CASSTGETVDYGYTF. Written as DNA, the CDR3 is TGTGCCAGCAGCACCGGGGAGACGGTGGACTATGGCTACACCTTC. V is TRBV2 and J is TRBJ1-2; D gene ambiguous. Germline loops: CDR1 SNHLY, CDR2 FYNNEI. Trimming left V 6 bases short and J 3 bases short, with 17 bases between. The CDR3 sequence is 15 residues long.

J is TRBJ2-5 and V is TRBV12-3 or TRBV12-4, with 10 bases fitting TRBD1. The CDR3 is 15 residues long. V lost 6 bases and J lost 4; bases outside the gene matches: 8. In nucleotides, the CDR3 is TGTGCCAGCAGGCCTGGGACAGGGGATCGAGAGACCCAGTACTTC. Translation gives CASRPGTGDRETQYF.

To note about this clonotype: A clone one base away is much larger, so this may be a read error. This sequence joins TRBV9 and TRBJ2-5; TRBD1 might be the D (5 bases). CDR1 is SGDLS and CDR2 is YYNGEE in the germline V gene. The CDR3 is 14 amino acids. CDR3 amino acids: CASSPDDRQEAQYF. The CDR3 coding sequence is TGTGCCAGCAGCCCAGATGACAGACAAGAGGCCCAGTACTTC.

The gene calls are TRBV4-3 and TRBJ1-5, with unresolved D. The CDR3 contains 14 residues. V lost 4 bases and J lost 4, with 11 bases in between. From germline, CDR1 is LGHNA and CDR2 YSLEER. CDR3 nucleotides: TGCGCCAGCAGCCCAGAGCTGACGAATCAGCCCCAGCATTTT. It specifies CASSPELTNQPQHF.

For this clonotype: This may be a read error: a much more frequent sequence differs by one nucleotide. The chain links TRBV12-3 or TRBV12-4 to TRBJ1-5; D is unresolved. V lost 6 bases and J 2 bases, leaving 11 bases between the germline ends. This CDR3 contains 14 residues. CDR3 DNA sequence: TGTGCCAGCAGGTTAATGGATGGCAATCAGCCCCAGCATTTT. Translated, it gives CASRLMDGNQPQHF.

This clonotype was counted many times. V is TRBV9 and J is TRBJ2-7; possible D gene TRBD1, 6 bases. The germline V gene encodes CDR1 SGDLS and CDR2 YYNGEE. Trimming cost V 0 bases and J 4 bases, with 14 bases left between them. CDR3 length: 15 amino acids. CDR3 in amino acids: CASSVAAGGMYEQYF. As DNA, the CDR3 is TGTGCCAGCAGCGTAGCAGCTGGGGGCATGTACGAGCAGTACTTC.

The CDR3 reads CASSQGTGVRYGYTF. DNA for the CDR3: TGTGCCAGCAGCCAAGGGACAGGGGTCCGCTACGGCTACACCTTC. This chain uses TRBV9 with TRBJ1-2; 10 bases map to TRBD1. This CDR3 comprises 15 residues. The trim removed 4 bases at V and 8 bases at J, leaving 11 bases unmatched. Germline values: CDR1 SGDLS, CDR2 YYNGEE.

The genes are TRBV25-1 and TRBJ2-7; 14 nucleotides align to TRBD2. The DNA end lines up better with TRBJ2-1; the J call may be wrong. CDR1 MGHDK and CDR2 SYGVNS come from the germline V gene. The CDR3 consists of 15 residues. The CDR3 bases are TGTGCCAGCAGTTCAACGACTAGCGGGAGGGCTGAGCAGTTCTTC. Translating gives CASSSTTSGRAEQFF.

This clonotype came up a few times. J is TRBJ2-7 and V is TRBV5-1; a possible D gene is TRBD1 (6 bases). CDR1 and CDR2 (germline): SGHRS, YFSETQ. The CDR3 consists of 15 residues. V was pared by 0 bases and J by 1 base, with 11 bases between. The CDR3 reads CASSLDRAISYEQYF. DNA for the CDR3: TGCGCCAGCAGCTTGGACAGGGCTATTTCCTACGAGCAGTACTTC.

V is TRBV19 and J is TRBJ2-7, with D possibly TRBD1 on 5 matching bases. Between the trimmed V and J ends, which lost 6 bases and 7 bases, there was a span of 16 bases. CDR3 length equals 13 residues. Germline V gives CDR1 LNHDA, CDR2 SQIVND (reference sequence). CDR3 protein: CASRGQGSGEQYF. In nucleotides, the CDR3 is TGTGCCAGTAGAGGGCAGGGATCGGGTGAGCAGTACTTC.